The clone carrying this T cell receptor beta chain has only a few counts. V dropped 3 bases and J dropped 9; count of bases not matched to a gene: 2. The CDR3 spans 12 residues. CDR1 ENHRY and CDR2 SYGVKD come from the germline V gene. The TCR beta CDR3 regions underwent amplification using RNA transcripts as the source. TCR CDR3 regions were first amplified by RT-PCR with HTBI primers. TCRdb reanalysed the multiplex PCR reads using MiXCR and keeps one entry per CDR3 protein. This table has fewer than 600,000 distinct CDR3 sequences, about 15% appearing once. The data belong to a study of T cells in Graves' hyperthyroidism and ophthalmopathy.

The chain combines TRBV10-3 with TRBJ2-4; the match to TRBD2 covers 7 bases. The sequencing input was blood. The receptor was isolated from a woman younger than 35 with Graves' hyperthyroidism. The CDR3 nucleotides read TGTGCCATCAGTGAAGGGGAGGGCATTCAGTACTTC. Translating it yields CAISEGEGIQYF.